This T cell receptor (beta chain) was sequenced for a study of cytomegalovirus exposure and HLA in healthy donors. Primers included in the PCR were 60 Vbeta and 13 Jbeta primers. Sequencing was performed with immunoSEQ multiplex PCR; in TCRdb, only in-frame clones are kept and a portion is missing. Of roughly 150,000 clones listed, approximately 80% are singletons. CDR3 size: 16 residues. From germline, CDR1 is SGDLS and CDR2 YYNGEE. The V gene lost 0 bases and the J gene lost 5 bases, with 17 bases spanning the gap. The clonotype comes from a male donor in good health and CMV-seronegative. This rearrangement joins TRBV9 to TRBJ2-5; maybe TRBD1 (6 bases). Source material: PBMCs. CDR3 residues: CASSVGWQGNRETQYF. CDR3 coding DNA: TGTGCCAGCAGCGTAGGGTGGCAGGGGAATAGGGAGACCCAGTACTTC.